These T cell receptor beta chains were read from a single sample in a study of T cell responses to AZD1222 COVID-19 vaccine. The repertoire was sequenced with immunoSEQ multiplex PCR; TCRdb's copy has only in-frame clones and lacks some. The table has some 170,000 clones, around 87% seen once. The starting material was peripheral blood, obtained 28 days after the second AZD1222 dose. Every receptor here comes from an adult who received the AZD1222 COVID-19 vaccine. Both conserved end residues are part of each CDR3. D genes are given only for firm matches. Clone size is stated in some rows and not others, as once, few, many or a class when expanded.

V: TRBV20-1; J: TRBJ1-2; size: -; D: -; DNA: TGCAGTGCTAGTCAGCAGGGACGTAGAGGCTACACCTTC; CDR3: CSASQQGRRGYTF
V: TRBV6-5; J: TRBJ2-2; size: -; D: -; DNA: TGTGCCAGCAGTTACTCCCAACAACGACTCACCGGGGAGCTGTTTTTT; CDR3: CASSYSQQRLTGELFF
V: TRBV7-3; J: TRBJ2-2; size: -; D: -; DNA: TGTGCCAGCAGCCCGGCAGACTCTAAGACCGGGGAGCTGTTTTTT; CDR3: CASSPADSKTGELFF
V: TRBV30; J: TRBJ2-2; size: -; D: -; DNA: TGTGCCTCCCAGGGGGGGACCGTCACCGGGGAGCTGTTTTTT; CDR3: CASQGGTVTGELFF
V: TRBV27; J: TRBJ2-1; size: -; D: TRBD2; DNA: TGTGCCAGCAGTGCCTCTCGGGGGGTCCTCGGCAATGAGCAGTTCTTC; CDR3: CASSASRGVLGNEQFF
V: TRBV12-3/TRBV12-4; J: TRBJ1-2; size: -; D: -; DNA: TGTGCCAGCAGTTTGGCAGGCGATGGCTACACCTTC; CDR3: CASSLAGDGYTF
V: TRBV30; J: TRBJ1-5; size: -; D: -; DNA: TGTGCCTGGAGTATGGCAGGTGGGCAGCCCCAGCATTTT; CDR3: CAWSMAGGQPQHF
V: TRBV27; J: TRBJ2-7; size: -; D: TRBD2; DNA: TGTGCCAGCAGTTACGCGGGGGTTTACTCCTACGAGCAGTACTTC; CDR3: CASSYAGVYSYEQYF
V: TRBV30; J: TRBJ1-1; size: -; D: -; DNA: TGTGCCTGGAGGAGCGGGCCTATGAACACTGAAGCTTTCTTT; CDR3: CAWRSGPMNTEAFF
V: TRBV9; J: TRBJ2-1; size: -; D: -; DNA: TGTGCCAGCAGCCCCCGGCAGGGATCAAACTACAATGAGCAGTTCTTC; CDR3: CASSPRQGSNYNEQFF
V: TRBV6-5; J: TRBJ1-5; size: -; D: -; DNA: TGTGCCAGCAGTACAGGAGGCCAGCCCCAGCATTTT; CDR3: CASSTGGQPQHF
V: TRBV4-3; J: TRBJ2-7; size: -; D: -; DNA: TGCGCCAGCAGCCAGTTCGAGAAATACGAGCAGTACTTC; CDR3: CASSQFEKYEQYF
V: TRBV4-1; J: TRBJ2-7; size: -; D: -; DNA: TGCGCCAGCAGCCAAGATCGAGTCGCACGGCAGTACTTC; CDR3: CASSQDRVARQYF
V: TRBV11-2; J: TRBJ1-1; size: -; D: -; DNA: TGTGCCAGCAGCTTCAGTTTCAGGGTAGGAGCTTTCTTT; CDR3: CASSFSFRVGAFF
V: TRBV3-1/TRBV3-2; J: TRBJ1-2; size: -; D: -; DNA: TGTGCCAGCTCTCTCCCCCTCGGGGGAGGTCGAGCGGATGGCTACACCTTC; CDR3: CASSLPLGGGRADGYTF
V: TRBV19; J: TRBJ1-6; size: -; D: -; DNA: TGTGCCAGTAGTATCCAGGGATTATATAATTCACCCCTCCACTTT; CDR3: CASSIQGLYNSPLHF
V: TRBV2; J: TRBJ1-4; size: -; D: -; DNA: TGTGCCAGCAGTGGGGTCTCGGGAGAAAAACTGTTTTTT; CDR3: CASSGVSGEKLFF
V: TRBV27; J: TRBJ2-2; size: once; D: -; DNA: TGTGCCAGCAGTTTATTAGAACCAAACACCGGGGAGCTGTTTTTT; CDR3: CASSLLEPNTGELFF
V: TRBV10-3; J: TRBJ1-1; size: -; D: -; DNA: TGTGCCATGAGGGCAGGGGTGGAGAACACTGAAGCTTTCTTT; CDR3: CAMRAGVENTEAFF
V: TRBV2; J: TRBJ2-1; size: -; D: -; DNA: TGTGCCAGAGGAATCGAGTTTCCTGCCTACAATGAGCAGTTCTTC; CDR3: CARGIEFPAYNEQFF
V: TRBV10-3; J: TRBJ1-1; size: -; D: -; DNA: TGTGCCATCAGGGGGGGGAACACTGAAGCTTTCTTT; CDR3: CAIRGGNTEAFF
V: TRBV14; J: TRBJ2-7; size: -; D: -; DNA: TGTGCCAGCAGCCACTGGCAGCGACCCTACGAGCAGTACTTC; CDR3: CASSHWQRPYEQYF
V: TRBV12-3/TRBV12-4; J: TRBJ2-1; size: -; D: -; DNA: TGTGCCAGCAGTTTCGGAAGAAATGAGCAGTTCTTC; CDR3: CASSFGRNEQFF
V: TRBV3-1/TRBV3-2; J: TRBJ1-6; size: -; D: -; DNA: TGTGCCAGCAGCCCTCGACAGAATTTTAATTCACCCCTCCACTTT; CDR3: CASSPRQNFNSPLHF
V: TRBV29-1; J: TRBJ1-1; size: -; D: TRBD1; DNA: TGCAGCGTGCCGGGACAGGTGAACACTGAAGCTTTCTTT; CDR3: CSVPGQVNTEAFF
V: TRBV5-1; J: TRBJ1-6; size: -; D: TRBD1; DNA: TGCGCCAGCAGCGAGGGGACAGAGAGCTCCTATAATTCACCCCTCCACTTT; CDR3: CASSEGTESSYNSPLHF
V: TRBV6-6; J: TRBJ2-1; size: -; D: TRBD1; DNA: TGTGCCAGCACTTACGACAGGGTCAACAATGAGCAGTTCTTC; CDR3: CASTYDRVNNEQFF
V: TRBV19; J: TRBJ1-3; size: -; D: TRBD1; DNA: TGTGCCAGTAGTATTGACAGGGGGCCTGGAAACACCATATATTTT; CDR3: CASSIDRGPGNTIYF
V: TRBV6-2/TRBV6-3; J: TRBJ1-6; size: -; D: TRBD1; DNA: TGTGCCAGCAGCCTTCGATGGGACAGCTATAATTCACCCCTCCACTTT; CDR3: CASSLRWDSYNSPLHF
V: TRBV7-9; J: TRBJ1-4; size: -; D: -; DNA: TGTGCCAGCAGCTTAACAGGGATCCATGAAAAACTGTTTTTT; CDR3: CASSLTGIHEKLFF
V: TRBV7-3; J: TRBJ1-1; size: -; D: -; DNA: TGTGCCAGCAGCTTAAGAAGAGCCGGTGCGAACACTGAAGCTTTCTTT; CDR3: CASSLRRAGANTEAFF
V: TRBV4-1; J: TRBJ2-7; size: -; D: TRBD2; DNA: TGCGCCAGCAGGCCCGGGACTAGCGTTCCCTACGAGCAGTACTTC; CDR3: CASRPGTSVPYEQYF
V: TRBV18; J: TRBJ1-2; size: -; D: TRBD1; DNA: TGTGCCAGCTCACCATCGGGACAGGCCTATGGCTACACCTTC; CDR3: CASSPSGQAYGYTF
V: TRBV6-5; J: TRBJ2-7; size: -; D: TRBD1; DNA: TGTGCCAGCAGTCGGGACAGATACGAGCAGTACTTC; CDR3: CASSRDRYEQYF
V: TRBV5-1; J: TRBJ2-1; size: -; D: TRBD2; DNA: TGCGCCAGCAGCTTGGGTAGCGGGCCCCGGAATGAGCAGTTCTTC; CDR3: CASSLGSGPRNEQFF
V: TRBV2; J: TRBJ2-2; size: -; D: -; DNA: TGTGCCAGCAGTGAAAAGAGGATCACCGGGGAGCTGTTTTTT; CDR3: CASSEKRITGELFF
V: TRBV18; J: TRBJ1-1; size: -; D: TRBD1; DNA: TGTGCCAGCTCACCCTCAGGGGGGTCCACTGAAGCTTTCTTT; CDR3: CASSPSGGSTEAFF
V: TRBV2; J: TRBJ2-5; size: -; D: -; DNA: TGTGCCAGCGGAGGGATACAAGAGACCCAGTACTTC; CDR3: CASGGIQETQYF
V: TRBV2; J: TRBJ1-5; size: few; D: -; DNA: TGTGCCAGCAGCCGCTCCACCGAGCCCCAGCATTTT; CDR3: CASSRSTEPQHF
V: TRBV19; J: TRBJ1-2; size: -; D: -; DNA: TGTGCCAGTAGTATTTCCGGAAGCGGGGGATATGGCTACACCTTC; CDR3: CASSISGSGGYGYTF
V: TRBV21-1; J: TRBJ1-1; size: -; D: -; DNA: TGTGCCAGGCGAACAGGCTCTTTCTTT; CDR3: CARRTGSFF
V: TRBV30; J: TRBJ2-7; size: -; D: TRBD2; DNA: TGTGCCTGGAGTGTACTAGGGACTAGCGGGGGGGTCTACGAGCAGTACTTC; CDR3: CAWSVLGTSGGVYEQYF
V: TRBV21-1; J: TRBJ2-3; size: few; D: -; DNA: TGTGCCAGCAGCAATTCCTCGGGCCCCGCCCGAGATACGCAGTATTTT; CDR3: CASSNSSGPARDTQYF
V: TRBV28; J: TRBJ2-7; size: -; D: TRBD2; DNA: TGTGCCAGCAGTCGTACACTAGCGAGGGGACAGTACTTC; CDR3: CASSRTLARGQYF
V: TRBV6-5; J: TRBJ1-2; size: -; D: -; DNA: TGTGCCAGCAGACAGGGAGGCGGCTACACCTTC; CDR3: CASRQGGGYTF
V: TRBV7-9; J: TRBJ1-1; size: -; D: -; DNA: TGTGCCAGCAGCTTCCTAGCGGGGATTGAAGCTTTCTTT; CDR3: CASSFLAGIEAFF
V: TRBV30; J: TRBJ1-3; size: -; D: -; DNA: TGTGCCTGGAGTGTTGGCGGGGCGGGAAACACCATATATTTT; CDR3: CAWSVGGAGNTIYF
V: TRBV30; J: TRBJ2-7; size: -; D: -; DNA: TGTGCCTGGAGGGTTCCGGGACTGGTCTACGAGCAGTACTTC; CDR3: CAWRVPGLVYEQYF
V: TRBV11-2; J: TRBJ1-3; size: -; D: TRBD1; DNA: TGTGCCAGCAGCTCTTTAGTTTGGGGGACAGACTCTGGAAACACCATATATTTT; CDR3: CASSSLVWGTDSGNTIYF
V: TRBV5-1; J: TRBJ1-4; size: -; D: -; DNA: TGCGCCAGCAGCGCAAGATCGGGGGTGGAGGAAAAACTGTTTTTT; CDR3: CASSARSGVEEKLFF
V: TRBV10-3; J: TRBJ1-5; size: -; D: -; DNA: TGTGCCATCAGTGAGTCCTACAGCGGCCCGCTAAAGAATAAGCCCCAGCATTTT; CDR3: CAISESYSGPLKNKPQHF
V: TRBV14; J: TRBJ2-5; size: -; D: -; DNA: TGTGCCAGCAGCCAATTCGGGCTAGCGTCTTTGGAGACCCAGTACTTC; CDR3: CASSQFGLASLETQYF
V: TRBV19; J: TRBJ1-1; size: -; D: TRBD1; DNA: TGTGCCAGTAGTATTCGCAGGGGGCAGGACGTGAACACTGAAGCTTTCTTT; CDR3: CASSIRRGQDVNTEAFF
V: TRBV6-5; J: TRBJ2-1; size: -; D: -; DNA: TGTGCCAGCAGTCGACTGCGGGAGCAGTTCTTC; CDR3: CASSRLREQFF
V: TRBV19; J: TRBJ1-1; size: -; D: -; DNA: TGTGCCAGTAGTCCACCGGGACGGAACACTGAAGCTTTCTTT; CDR3: CASSPPGRNTEAFF
V: TRBV3-1/TRBV3-2; J: TRBJ1-4; size: -; D: -; DNA: TGTGCCAGCAGCCAAGACGGCGAAAAACTGTTTTTT; CDR3: CASSQDGEKLFF
V: TRBV7-3; J: TRBJ1-1; size: -; D: TRBD1; DNA: TGTGCCAGCAGCCCACAGGGGAAAATGAACACTGAAGCTTTCTTT; CDR3: CASSPQGKMNTEAFF
V: TRBV12-5; J: TRBJ1-2; size: once; D: TRBD1; DNA: TGTGCTAGTGGTTTGGACCTCACGGGGACAGGAAGGTATGGCTACACCTTC; CDR3: CASGLDLTGTGRYGYTF